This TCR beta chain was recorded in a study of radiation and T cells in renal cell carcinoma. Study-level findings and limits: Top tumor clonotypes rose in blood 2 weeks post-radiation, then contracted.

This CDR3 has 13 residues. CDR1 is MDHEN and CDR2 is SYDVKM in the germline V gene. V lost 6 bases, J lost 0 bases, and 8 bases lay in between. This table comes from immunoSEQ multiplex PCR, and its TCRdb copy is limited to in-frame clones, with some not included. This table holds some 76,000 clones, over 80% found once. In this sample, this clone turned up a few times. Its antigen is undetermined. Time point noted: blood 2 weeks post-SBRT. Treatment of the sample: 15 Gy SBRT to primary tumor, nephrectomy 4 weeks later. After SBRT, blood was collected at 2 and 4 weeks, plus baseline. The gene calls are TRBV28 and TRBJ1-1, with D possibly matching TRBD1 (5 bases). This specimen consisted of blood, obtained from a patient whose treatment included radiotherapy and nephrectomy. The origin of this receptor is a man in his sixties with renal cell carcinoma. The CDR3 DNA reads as TGTGCCAGCAGGGACATCATGAACACTGAAGCTTTCTTT. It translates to CASRDIMNTEAFF.